Listed below are T cell receptor beta chains from one sample, sequenced in a study of T cells after posttransplantation cyclophosphamide. Method: immunoSEQ multiplex PCR; TCRdb's copy keeps in-frame clones and lacks some. The table shows tens of thousands of clones, with around 95% occurring only once. Sequenced sample: PBMCs. The source of these receptors is a woman aged 25 to 39 in good health and a related stem cell transplant donor. Both conserved end residues are trimmed from each CDR3. Fields, in order: J gene, clone size, V gene, CDR3 protein. The size of a clone is reported for some rows only, either as once, few or many, or as a class for expanded clones.

j_gene: TRBJ2-7
abundance: few
v_gene: TRBV4-3
CDR3aa: ASSQWRGTPYEQY

j_gene: TRBJ2-3
abundance: .
v_gene: TRBV5-6
CDR3aa: ASRLGADTQY

j_gene: TRBJ2-7
abundance: .
v_gene: TRBV28
CDR3aa: ASSPPGSGGTYEQY

j_gene: TRBJ1-1
abundance: .
v_gene: TRBV5-1
CDR3aa: ASSWDLGTEAF

j_gene: TRBJ2-1
abundance: .
v_gene: TRBV5-1
CDR3aa: ASSTRTSGGANEQF

j_gene: TRBJ2-4
abundance: .
v_gene: TRBV19
CDR3aa: ASSTLKTGGRDIQY

j_gene: TRBJ1-2
abundance: once
v_gene: TRBV19
CDR3aa: ASSTGLGYGYT

j_gene: TRBJ1-1
abundance: .
v_gene: TRBV6-5
CDR3aa: ASSYTREGDNTEAF

j_gene: TRBJ1-2
abundance: few
v_gene: TRBV9
CDR3aa: ASSVGGIRRGGYT

j_gene: TRBJ1-1
abundance: .
v_gene: TRBV5-1
CDR3aa: ASSLGQGATEAF

j_gene: TRBJ1-4
abundance: .
v_gene: TRBV29-1
CDR3aa: SAGGGEVEKLF

j_gene: TRBJ2-7
abundance: .
v_gene: TRBV4-1
CDR3aa: ASSLRLGTSGNTYEQY

j_gene: TRBJ1-1
abundance: .
v_gene: TRBV7-2
CDR3aa: ASSQATEAF

j_gene: TRBJ2-2
abundance: .
v_gene: TRBV2
CDR3aa: ASSADAGELF

j_gene: TRBJ2-7
abundance: .
v_gene: TRBV13
CDR3aa: ASSAGQARHEQY

j_gene: TRBJ2-6
abundance: .
v_gene: TRBV2
CDR3aa: ASTALLGGNVLT

j_gene: TRBJ2-3
abundance: .
v_gene: TRBV30
CDR3aa: AWSEAGRTDTQY

j_gene: TRBJ2-1
abundance: .
v_gene: TRBV7-9
CDR3aa: ASSPWTGTDEQF

j_gene: TRBJ1-3
abundance: .
v_gene: TRBV6-5
CDR3aa: ASRPGGGAMNTIY

j_gene: TRBJ1-6
abundance: .
v_gene: TRBV2
CDR3aa: ASSEGRALVNSPLH

j_gene: TRBJ1-5
abundance: .
v_gene: TRBV20-1
CDR3aa: SADQGPPQH

j_gene: TRBJ2-3
abundance: .
v_gene: TRBV4-2
CDR3aa: ASSQGILTDTQY

j_gene: TRBJ1-5
abundance: once
v_gene: TRBV19
CDR3aa: ASSIPQPGQGVYSNQPQH

j_gene: TRBJ2-7
abundance: .
v_gene: TRBV5-5
CDR3aa: ASSLVQGTSYEQY

j_gene: TRBJ2-7
abundance: once
v_gene: TRBV10-2
CDR3aa: ASMYSLDYEQY

j_gene: TRBJ2-5
abundance: once
v_gene: TRBV5-4
CDR3aa: ASRSQETQY

j_gene: TRBJ2-1
abundance: .
v_gene: TRBV27
CDR3aa: ASRPTMGRTRGPSYNEQF

j_gene: TRBJ2-5
abundance: .
v_gene: TRBV7-7
CDR3aa: ASSLNGQRETQY

j_gene: TRBJ2-5
abundance: .
v_gene: TRBV18
CDR3aa: ASSRVGVQETQY

j_gene: TRBJ1-5
abundance: .
v_gene: TRBV5-1
CDR3aa: ASSLSGDPSNQPQH

j_gene: TRBJ1-4
abundance: .
v_gene: TRBV25-1
CDR3aa: ASSDARGTRVEKLF